Included here is one T cell receptor beta chain sequence, with context. As yet, its antigen is unknown. These data originate in a study of cytomegalovirus exposure and HLA in healthy donors. Study-wide background: For the roughly 400 genotyped donors, 75% to 90% fell within the Caucasian-associated ancestry cluster. Notes on the study in general: Sequencing likely caused a cluster of highly shared sequence variants. Earlier results showed most TCR beta V segments being productive about 87% or about 30% of the time. It was reported that the classifier diagnosed cytomegalovirus status with high specificity and sensitivity in both the original and validation cohorts.

V was trimmed by 8 bases and J by 2 bases, leaving 13 bases between them. Germline V lookup: CDR1 LNHDA, CDR2 SQIVND (reference sequence). The CDR3 has 13 amino acids. The study ran its PCR with 60 Vbeta and 13 Jbeta primers. TCRdb's copy holds only in-frame clones and misses some; the assay was immunoSEQ multiplex PCR. The sample lists under 200,000 clones, under 80% seen once, with under 3% in the top ten. This TCR came from a man aged 40-49 years in good health and CMV-seronegative. V gene TRBV19 combines with J gene TRBJ2-7, with D possibly being TRBD2 (7 bases). The sequenced material came from PBMCs. CDR3 nucleotide sequence: TGTGCCAGTTGGGGGGGCCGAGCCTACGAGCAGTACTTC. Encoded protein: CASWGGRAYEQYF.